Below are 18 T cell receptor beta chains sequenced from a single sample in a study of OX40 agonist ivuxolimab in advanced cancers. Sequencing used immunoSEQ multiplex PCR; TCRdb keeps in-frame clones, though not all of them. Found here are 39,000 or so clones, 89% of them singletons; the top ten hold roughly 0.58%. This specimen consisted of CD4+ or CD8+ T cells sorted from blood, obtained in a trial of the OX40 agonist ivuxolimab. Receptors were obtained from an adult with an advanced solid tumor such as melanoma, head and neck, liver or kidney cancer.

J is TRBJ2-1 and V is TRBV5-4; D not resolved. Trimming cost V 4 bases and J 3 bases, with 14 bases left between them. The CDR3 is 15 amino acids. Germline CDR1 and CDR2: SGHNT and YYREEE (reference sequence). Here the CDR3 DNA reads TGTGCCAGCAGCGCAGCCGCCCTTGACTACAATGAGCAGTTCTTC. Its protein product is CASSAAALDYNEQFF. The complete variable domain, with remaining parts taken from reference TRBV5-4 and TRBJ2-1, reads ETGVTQSPTHLIKTRGQQVTLRCSSQSGHNTVSWYQQALGQGPQFIFQYYREEENGRGNFPPRFSGLQFPNYSSELNVNALELDDSALYLCASSAAALDYNEQFFGPGTRLTVL.

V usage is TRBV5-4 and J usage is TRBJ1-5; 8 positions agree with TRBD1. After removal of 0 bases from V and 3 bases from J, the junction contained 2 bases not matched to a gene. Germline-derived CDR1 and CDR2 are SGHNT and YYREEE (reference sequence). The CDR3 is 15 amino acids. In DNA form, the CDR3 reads TGTGCCAGCAGCTTGGACAGGGGGGACAATCAGCCCCAGCATTTT. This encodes CASSLDRGDNQPQHF.

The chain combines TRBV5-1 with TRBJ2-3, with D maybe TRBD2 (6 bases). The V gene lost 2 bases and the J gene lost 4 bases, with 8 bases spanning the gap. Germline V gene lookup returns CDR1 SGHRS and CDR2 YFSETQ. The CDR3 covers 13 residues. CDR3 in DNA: TGCGCCAGCAGCTTCCCGGGGGCAGATACGCAGTATTTT. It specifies CASSFPGADTQYF.

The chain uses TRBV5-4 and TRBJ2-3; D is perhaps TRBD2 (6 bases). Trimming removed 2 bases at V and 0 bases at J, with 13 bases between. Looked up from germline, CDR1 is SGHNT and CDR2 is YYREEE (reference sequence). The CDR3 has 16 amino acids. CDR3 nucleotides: TGTGCCAGCAGCTTTGGGGCGGGGACTAGCACAGATACGCAGTATTTT. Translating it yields CASSFGAGTSTDTQYF.

Written as DNA, the CDR3 is TGTGCCAGCAGCTTAAGGCAACTCACAGATACGCAGTATTTT. It translates to CASSLRQLTDTQYF. The chain carries TRBV7-3 and TRBJ2-3; no reliable D call. Trimming took off 1 base at V and 2 bases at J, with 7 bases between the two ends. Germline assignment: CDR1 SGHTA and CDR2 FQGTGA. This CDR3 comprises 14 residues.

This CDR3 reads CASSMAGGLRDTQYF. Written as DNA, the CDR3 is TGTGCCAGTAGTATGGCGGGGGGGCTGAGAGATACGCAGTATTTT. The chain combines TRBV19 with TRBJ2-3; 9 bases align to TRBD2. The CDR3 length is 15 residues. From germline, CDR1 is LNHDA and CDR2 SQIVND (reference sequence). With V trimmed by 3 bases and J by 5 bases, 6 bases remained unmatched.

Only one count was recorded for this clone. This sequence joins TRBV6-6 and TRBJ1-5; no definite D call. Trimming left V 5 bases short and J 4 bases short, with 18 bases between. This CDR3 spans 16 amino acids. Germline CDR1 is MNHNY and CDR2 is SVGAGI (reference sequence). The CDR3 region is CASSTGVLFGNQPQHF. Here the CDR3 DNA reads TGTGCCAGCAGTACTGGGGTACTTTTCGGGAATCAGCCCCAGCATTTT.

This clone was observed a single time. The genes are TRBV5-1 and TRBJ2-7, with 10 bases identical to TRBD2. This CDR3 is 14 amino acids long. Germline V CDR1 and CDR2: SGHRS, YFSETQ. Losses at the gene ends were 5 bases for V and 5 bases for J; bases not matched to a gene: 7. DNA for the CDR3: TGCGCCAGCAGAATAGCGGGGGGCGTCGACGAGCAGTACTTC. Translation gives CASRIAGGVDEQYF.

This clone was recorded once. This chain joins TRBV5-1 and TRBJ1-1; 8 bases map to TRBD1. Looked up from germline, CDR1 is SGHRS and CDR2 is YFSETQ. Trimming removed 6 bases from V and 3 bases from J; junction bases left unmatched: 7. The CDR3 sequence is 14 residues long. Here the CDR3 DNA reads TGCGCCAGCAACCAGGGGGCGGGATACACTGAAGCTTTCTTT. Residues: CASNQGAGYTEAFF.

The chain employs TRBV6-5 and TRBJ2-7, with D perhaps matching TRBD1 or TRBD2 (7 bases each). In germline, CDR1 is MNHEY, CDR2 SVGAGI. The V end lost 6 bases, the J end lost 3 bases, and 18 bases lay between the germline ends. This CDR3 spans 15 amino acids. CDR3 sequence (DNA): TGTGCCAGCAGACCAGGGGGGGGACAGAGCTACGAGCAGTACTTC. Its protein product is CASRPGGGQSYEQYF.

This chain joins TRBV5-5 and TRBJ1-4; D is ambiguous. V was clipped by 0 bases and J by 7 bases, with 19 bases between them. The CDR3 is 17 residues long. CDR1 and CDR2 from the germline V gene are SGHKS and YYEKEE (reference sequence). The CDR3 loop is CASSLGGGPINGEKLFF. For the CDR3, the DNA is TGTGCCAGCAGCTTGGGAGGAGGGCCCATCAATGGTGAAAAACTGTTTTTT.

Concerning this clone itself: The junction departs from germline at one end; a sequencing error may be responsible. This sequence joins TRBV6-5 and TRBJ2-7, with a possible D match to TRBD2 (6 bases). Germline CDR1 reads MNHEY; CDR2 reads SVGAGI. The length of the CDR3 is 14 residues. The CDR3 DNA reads TGTGCCAGCAGCCTCGCCAGGCGGGGTGAAGAGCAGCACTTC. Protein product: CASSLARRGEEQHF.

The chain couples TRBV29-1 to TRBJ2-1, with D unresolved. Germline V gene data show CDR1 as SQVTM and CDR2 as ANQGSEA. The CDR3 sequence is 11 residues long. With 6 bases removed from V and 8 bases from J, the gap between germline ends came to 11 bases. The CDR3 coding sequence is TGCAGCGTCCTGGGCCGGGATGAGCAGTTCTTC. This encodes CSVLGRDEQFF.

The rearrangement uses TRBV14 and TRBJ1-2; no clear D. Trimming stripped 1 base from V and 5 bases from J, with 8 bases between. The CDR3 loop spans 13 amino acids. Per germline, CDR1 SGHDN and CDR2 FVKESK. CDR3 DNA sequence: TGTGCCAGCAGCCAAGGTTTACAGTATGGCTACACCTTC. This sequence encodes CASSQGLQYGYTF.

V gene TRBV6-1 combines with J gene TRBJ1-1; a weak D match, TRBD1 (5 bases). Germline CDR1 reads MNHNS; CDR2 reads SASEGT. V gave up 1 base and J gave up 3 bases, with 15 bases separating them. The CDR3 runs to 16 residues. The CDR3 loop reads CASSEGRELGHTEAFF. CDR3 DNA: TGTGCCAGCAGTGAAGGCAGGGAATTGGGCCACACTGAAGCTTTCTTT.

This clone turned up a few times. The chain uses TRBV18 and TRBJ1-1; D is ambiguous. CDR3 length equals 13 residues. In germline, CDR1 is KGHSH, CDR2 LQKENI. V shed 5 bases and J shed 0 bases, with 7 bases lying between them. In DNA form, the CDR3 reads TGTGCCAGCTCATTCGACCTGAACACTGAAGCTTTCTTT. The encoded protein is CASSFDLNTEAFF.

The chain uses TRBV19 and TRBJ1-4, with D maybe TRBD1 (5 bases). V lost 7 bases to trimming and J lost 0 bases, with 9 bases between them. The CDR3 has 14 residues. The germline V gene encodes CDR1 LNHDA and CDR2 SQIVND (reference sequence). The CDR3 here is CASMGTATNEKLFF. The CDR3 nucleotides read TGTGCCAGTATGGGGACGGCAACTAATGAAAAACTGTTTTTT.

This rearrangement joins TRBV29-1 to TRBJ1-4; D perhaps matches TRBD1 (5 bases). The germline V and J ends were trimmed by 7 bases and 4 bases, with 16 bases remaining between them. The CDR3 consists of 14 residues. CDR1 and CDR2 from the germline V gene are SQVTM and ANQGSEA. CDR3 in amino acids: CSANVGGSNEKLFF. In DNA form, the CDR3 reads TGCAGCGCTAACGTGGGGGGGAGTAATGAAAAACTGTTTTTT.